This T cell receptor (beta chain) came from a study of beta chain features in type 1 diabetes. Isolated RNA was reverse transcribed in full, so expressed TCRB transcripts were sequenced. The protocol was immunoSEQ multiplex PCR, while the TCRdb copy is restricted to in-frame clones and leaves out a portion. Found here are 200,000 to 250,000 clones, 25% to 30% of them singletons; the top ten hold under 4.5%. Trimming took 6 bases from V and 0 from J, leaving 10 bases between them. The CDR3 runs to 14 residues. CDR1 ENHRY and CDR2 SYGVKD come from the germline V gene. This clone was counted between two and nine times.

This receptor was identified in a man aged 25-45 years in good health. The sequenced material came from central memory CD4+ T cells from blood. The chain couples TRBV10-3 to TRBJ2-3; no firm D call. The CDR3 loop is CAISGLDSTDTQYF. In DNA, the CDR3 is TGTGCCATCAGCGGCTTGGACAGCACAGATACGCAGTATTTT.